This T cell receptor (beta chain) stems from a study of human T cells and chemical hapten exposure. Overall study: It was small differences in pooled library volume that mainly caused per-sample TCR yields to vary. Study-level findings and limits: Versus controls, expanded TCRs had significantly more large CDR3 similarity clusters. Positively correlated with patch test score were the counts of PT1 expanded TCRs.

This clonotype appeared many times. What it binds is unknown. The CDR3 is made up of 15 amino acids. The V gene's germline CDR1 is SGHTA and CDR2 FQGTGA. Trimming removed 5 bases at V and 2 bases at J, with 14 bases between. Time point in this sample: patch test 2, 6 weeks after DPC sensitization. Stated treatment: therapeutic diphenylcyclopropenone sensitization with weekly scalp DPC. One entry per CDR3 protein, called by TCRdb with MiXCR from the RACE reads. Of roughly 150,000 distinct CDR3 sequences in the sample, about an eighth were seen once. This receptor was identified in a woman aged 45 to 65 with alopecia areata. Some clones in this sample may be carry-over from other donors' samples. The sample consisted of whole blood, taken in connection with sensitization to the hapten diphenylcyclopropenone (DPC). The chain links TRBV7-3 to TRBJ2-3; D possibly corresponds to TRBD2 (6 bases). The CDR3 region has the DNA TGTGCCAGCAGCCCTCTCGGGAGATCCACAGATACGCAGTATTTT. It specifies CASSPLGRSTDTQYF.